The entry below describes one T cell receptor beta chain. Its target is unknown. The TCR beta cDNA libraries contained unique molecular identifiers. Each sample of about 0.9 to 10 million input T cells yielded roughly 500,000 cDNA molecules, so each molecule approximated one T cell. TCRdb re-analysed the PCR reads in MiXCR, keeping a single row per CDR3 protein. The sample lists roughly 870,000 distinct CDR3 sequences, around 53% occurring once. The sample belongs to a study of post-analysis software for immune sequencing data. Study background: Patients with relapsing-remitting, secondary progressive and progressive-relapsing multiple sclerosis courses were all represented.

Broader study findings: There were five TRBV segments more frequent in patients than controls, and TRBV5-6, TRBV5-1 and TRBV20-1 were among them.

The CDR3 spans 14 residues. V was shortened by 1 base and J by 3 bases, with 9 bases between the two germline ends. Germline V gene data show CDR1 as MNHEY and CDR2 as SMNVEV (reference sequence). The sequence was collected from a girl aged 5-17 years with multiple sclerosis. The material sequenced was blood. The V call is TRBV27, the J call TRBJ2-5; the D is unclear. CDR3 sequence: CASSLLGGEETQYF. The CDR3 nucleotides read TGTGCCAGCAGTTTATTAGGTGGGGAAGAGACCCAGTACTTC.